Listed below are T cell receptor beta chains from one sample, sequenced in a study of technical replicates of blood from a handful of donors. The data were produced by immunoSEQ multiplex PCR, yet TCRdb's version contains in-frame clones alone and is incomplete. The sample shows nearly 90,000 clones, 95% of them seen only once. The sequenced sample was T cells isolated from PBMCs. The receptors here all came from a human donor in good health. CDR3s include the opening cysteine and the closing phenylalanine or tryptophan.

CDR3 length,V gene,J gene,CDR3 protein
15,TRBV5-1,TRBJ1-2,CASSPEGGLGYGYTF
14,TRBV7-2,TRBJ1-2,CASSLFTGSRGYTF
11,TRBV30,TRBJ1-1,CAWSASDEAFF
15,TRBV4-3,TRBJ1-2,CASSQDTLVRGGYTF
17,TRBV7-9,TRBJ2-7,CASSLAVLDSYYYEQYF
15,TRBV19,TRBJ1-5,CASSMTGDSNQPQHF
14,TRBV9,TRBJ2-7,CASSVEGVTYEQYF
15,TRBV28,TRBJ2-1,CASRLGLAGAYEQFF
14,TRBV4-2,TRBJ1-1,CASSHNSLNTEAFF
13,TRBV6-5,TRBJ2-7,CASSEGPSYEQYF
15,TRBV27,TRBJ2-5,CASRAGTLLQETQYF
12,TRBV9,TRBJ2-2,CASSVANGELFF